Listed below are T cell receptor beta chains from one sample, sequenced in a study of a mutant IDH1 vaccine in newly diagnosed glioma. Clones were read by immunoSEQ multiplex PCR, and TCRdb kept only the in-frame ones, dropping some. Among roughly 70,000 clones listed, 80% to 90% were seen once. The sequenced sample was PBMCs, obtained from a glioma patient treated with radiotherapy, temozolomide or both. The receptors here all came from a man aged 25-40 years with glioma. Each CDR3 is given with its conserved first and last residue. Fields, in order: D gene, V gene, J gene, clone size, CDR3 length, CDR3 DNA, CDR3 protein. A D gene is named only where the DNA matches it firmly. Not all rows give a size; the values are once, few, many and, for expanded clones, a class.

D: NA; V: TRBV19; J: TRBJ1-1; size: few; length: 13; DNA: TGTGCCAGTAGCCGCGCAGGGAACACTGAAGCTTTCTTT; CDR3: CASSRAGNTEAFF
D: TRBD1; V: TRBV6-5; J: TRBJ2-7; size: NA; length: 14; DNA: TGTGCCAGCAGTTACGGTCAGGGGGCGAGGGAGCAGTACTTC; CDR3: CASSYGQGAREQYF
D: NA; V: TRBV4-2; J: TRBJ1-1; size: NA; length: 16; DNA: TGTGCCAGCAGCCAAGAGGACAGTTTGGTGTACACTGAAGCTTTCTTT; CDR3: CASSQEDSLVYTEAFF
D: NA; V: TRBV2; J: TRBJ2-5; size: few; length: 13; DNA: TGTGCCAGCAGTGCACAGCACCAAGAGACCCAGTACTTC; CDR3: CASSAQHQETQYF
D: NA; V: TRBV7-9; J: TRBJ2-7; size: NA; length: 16; DNA: TGTGCCAGCAGCCGTCTCACGGCAGGCCGAACTTACGAGCAGTACTTC; CDR3: CASSRLTAGRTYEQYF
D: NA; V: TRBV6-5; J: TRBJ1-1; size: NA; length: 12; DNA: TGTGCCAGCAGTGCGTGGCTAACTGAAGCTTTCTTT; CDR3: CASSAWLTEAFF
D: NA; V: TRBV19; J: TRBJ1-2; size: few; length: 14; DNA: TGTGCCAGTAGTATTAAAGTTTCTAACTATGGCTACACCTTC; CDR3: CASSIKVSNYGYTF
D: NA; V: TRBV4-2; J: TRBJ1-5; size: few; length: 14; DNA: TGTGCCAGCAGCCCCACGGGAGGCAATCAGCCCCAGCATTTT; CDR3: CASSPTGGNQPQHF
D: TRBD1; V: TRBV5-1; J: TRBJ2-5; size: NA; length: 14; DNA: TGCGCCAGCAGCCCAGGGACAGCTAAAGAGACCCAGTACTTC; CDR3: CASSPGTAKETQYF
D: NA; V: TRBV5-1; J: TRBJ2-7; size: once; length: 12; DNA: TGCGCCAGCAGTTCGGACGCCTACGAGCAGTACTTC; CDR3: CASSSDAYEQYF
D: NA; V: TRBV19; J: TRBJ2-1; size: once; length: 16; DNA: TGTGCCAGTAGTCCCCGGGGGCGGAGCTCCTACAATGAGCAGTTCTTC; CDR3: CASSPRGRSSYNEQFF
D: TRBD1; V: TRBV6-6; J: TRBJ1-2; size: NA; length: 13; DNA: TGTGCCAGCAGTTTCACAGGGGGGGGAGGCTACACCTTC; CDR3: CASSFTGGGGYTF
D: NA; V: TRBV7-9; J: TRBJ2-1; size: NA; length: 13; DNA: TGTGCCAGCAGCGTTCATTCCTACAATGAGCAGTTCTTC; CDR3: CASSVHSYNEQFF
D: TRBD1; V: TRBV5-4; J: TRBJ1-1; size: NA; length: 16; DNA: TGTGCCAGCAGCAGCGGGACAGGGGGCGCTTACATTGAAGCTTTCTTT; CDR3: CASSSGTGGAYIEAFF
D: TRBD1; V: TRBV5-1; J: TRBJ2-5; size: NA; length: 17; DNA: TGCGCCAGCAGCCCGGGACAGGCAGGCAGGTACCAAGAGACCCAGTACTTC; CDR3: CASSPGQAGRYQETQYF
D: TRBD1; V: TRBV15; J: TRBJ1-2; size: NA; length: 15; DNA: TGTGCCACCAGCACAGAGGGACAGGGGCGACTTGGCTACACCTTC; CDR3: CATSTEGQGRLGYTF
D: TRBD1; V: TRBV19; J: TRBJ1-1; size: NA; length: 14; DNA: TGTGCCAGTAGTCCGACAGGGCAGAACACTGAAGCTTTCTTT; CDR3: CASSPTGQNTEAFF
D: NA; V: TRBV7-9; J: TRBJ1-5; size: NA; length: 13; DNA: TGTGCCAGCAGCTTCGCCCATAATCAGCCCCAGCATTTT; CDR3: CASSFAHNQPQHF
D: NA; V: TRBV5-8; J: TRBJ2-7; size: NA; length: 14; DNA: TGTGCCAGCAGCTTCGACGGAGAGTTCTACGAGCAGTACTTC; CDR3: CASSFDGEFYEQYF
D: TRBD2; V: TRBV16; J: TRBJ2-1; size: NA; length: 17; DNA: TGTGCCAGCAGCCAAGCCCGACTAGCCATTGTATACAATGAGCAGTTCTTC; CDR3: CASSQARLAIVYNEQFF
D: NA; V: TRBV13; J: TRBJ1-1; size: few; length: 12; DNA: TGTGCCAGCAGCTTAACTAACACTGAAGCTTTCTTT; CDR3: CASSLTNTEAFF
D: TRBD2; V: TRBV5-1; J: TRBJ2-1; size: NA; length: 15; DNA: TGCGCCAGCAGAGGTAGCGGGGGGGCTGGCAATGAGCAGTTCTTC; CDR3: CASRGSGGAGNEQFF
D: NA; V: TRBV9; J: TRBJ1-4; size: NA; length: 17; DNA: TGTGCCAGCAGCGTCGGATACGGGAACCCCCACTCGGGGCAACTGTTTTTT; CDR3: CASSVGYGNPHSGQLFF
D: TRBD2; V: TRBV19; J: TRBJ2-7; size: NA; length: 15; DNA: TGTGCCGGTAGTATAGCGGGGGGAACCTCCTACGAGCAGTACTTC; CDR3: CAGSIAGGTSYEQYF
D: NA; V: TRBV10-3; J: TRBJ2-3; size: once; length: 15; DNA: TGTGCCACAGAAGAGACGGGGTGGGGACTGGATACGCAGTATTTT; CDR3: CATEETGWGLDTQYF
D: TRBD1; V: TRBV18; J: TRBJ1-6; size: NA; length: 17; DNA: TGTGCCAGCTCACAAATTGCCGGGACAGGGGATAATTCACCCCTCCACTTT; CDR3: CASSQIAGTGDNSPLHF
D: NA; V: TRBV7-2; J: TRBJ2-7; size: NA; length: 15; DNA: TGTGCCAGCACCCCTCCCGTGGGACCCGCGGCCGAGCAGTACTTC; CDR3: CASTPPVGPAAEQYF
D: TRBD1; V: TRBV7-9; J: TRBJ1-2; size: NA; length: 16; DNA: TGTGCCAGCAGCTCCTGGGACAGGGCTTATAACTATGGCTACACCTTC; CDR3: CASSSWDRAYNYGYTF
D: NA; V: TRBV5-5; J: TRBJ1-1; size: NA; length: 14; DNA: TGTGCCAGCAGCAACGTCGTGGCGGGAGCTGAAGCTTTCTTT; CDR3: CASSNVVAGAEAFF
D: NA; V: TRBV6-1; J: TRBJ1-5; size: NA; length: 11; DNA: TGTGCCAGCAGGGAAAATCAGCCCCAGCATTTT; CDR3: CASRENQPQHF
D: NA; V: TRBV12-5; J: TRBJ2-7; size: NA; length: 13; DNA: TGTGCTAGTGGTTTATCTCTGGCCGACGAGCAGTACTTC; CDR3: CASGLSLADEQYF
D: NA; V: TRBV7-2; J: TRBJ1-2; size: few; length: 16; DNA: TGTGCCAGCAGCTTAGTCAAGGGGTTATACAGCTATGGCTACACCTTC; CDR3: CASSLVKGLYSYGYTF
D: TRBD2; V: TRBV13; J: TRBJ2-1; size: NA; length: 18; DNA: TGTGCCAGCAGCTTGGGATTGCCTCCTAGCGGGGCCTACAATGAGCAGTTCTTC; CDR3: CASSLGLPPSGAYNEQFF
D: NA; V: TRBV7-5; J: TRBJ2-7; size: NA; length: 15; DNA: TGTGCCAGCAGCTTAGGGGGACAGAGATACTACGAGCAGTACTTC; CDR3: CASSLGGQRYYEQYF
D: TRBD1; V: TRBV9; J: TRBJ1-2; size: NA; length: 19; DNA: TGTGCCAGCAGCGTAGCTACGGTGGGACAGGGGGCGATAAACTATGGCTACACCTTC; CDR3: CASSVATVGQGAINYGYTF
D: NA; V: TRBV7-2; J: TRBJ1-6; size: NA; length: 13; DNA: TGTGCCAGCGAGGTATTGGGAAATTCACCCCTCCACTTT; CDR3: CASEVLGNSPLHF
D: TRBD2; V: TRBV5-1; J: TRBJ2-1; size: NA; length: 15; DNA: TGCGCCAGCAGCGATAGCGGGGGCTATTACAATGAGCAGTTCTTC; CDR3: CASSDSGGYYNEQFF
D: NA; V: TRBV14; J: TRBJ2-7; size: NA; length: 14; DNA: TGTGCCAGCAGCCAGGGTTGGGGAACTTCTGAGCAGTACTTC; CDR3: CASSQGWGTSEQYF
D: NA; V: TRBV7-8; J: TRBJ2-7; size: NA; length: 17; DNA: TGTGCCAGCAGCTTTAGTAGAGTCGCCACTTCTGCCTACGAGCAGTACTTC; CDR3: CASSFSRVATSAYEQYF
D: NA; V: TRBV11-2; J: TRBJ2-7; size: NA; length: 19; DNA: TGTGCCAGCAGCCCAGGGGCACAGGGAACAAGATTAGGGTGGAACGAGCAGTACTTC; CDR3: CASSPGAQGTRLGWNEQYF
D: NA; V: TRBV7-2; J: TRBJ1-2; size: NA; length: 11; DNA: TGTGCCAGCAGCCCCCTTAATGGCTACACCTTC; CDR3: CASSPLNGYTF
D: TRBD1; V: TRBV15; J: TRBJ2-5; size: NA; length: 21; DNA: TGTGCCACCAGCAGCAGGTTGGTATGGGGACAGGGGTGCTCCGGGGAAGAGACCCAGTACTTC; CDR3: CATSSRLVWGQGCSGEETQYF
D: TRBD2; V: TRBV7-9; J: TRBJ2-2; size: NA; length: 16; DNA: TGTGCCAGCAGCTTAGGGTCACTAGCGGGCGTCGGGGAGCTGTTTTTT; CDR3: CASSLGSLAGVGELFF
D: NA; V: TRBV27; J: TRBJ1-2; size: few; length: 15; DNA: TGTGCCAGCAGACCCGCGGGGGCGGGTGGTTATGGCTACACCTTC; CDR3: CASRPAGAGGYGYTF
D: NA; V: TRBV4-1; J: TRBJ1-1; size: NA; length: 15; DNA: TGCGCCAGCAGCCAAGATGGGAAGGGGGTCACTGAAGCTTTCTTT; CDR3: CASSQDGKGVTEAFF
D: TRBD1; V: TRBV14; J: TRBJ2-1; size: NA; length: 15; DNA: TGTGCCAGCAGTCCTCCCGGGACAGGGCTGAATGAGCAGTTCTTC; CDR3: CASSPPGTGLNEQFF
D: NA; V: TRBV19; J: TRBJ1-1; size: NA; length: 13; DNA: TGTGCCAGTAAGGTGGCTTCGAACACTGAAGCTTTCTTT; CDR3: CASKVASNTEAFF
D: NA; V: TRBV9; J: TRBJ2-1; size: NA; length: 13; DNA: TGTGCCAGCAGCGTCACAAGAGCCAATGAGCAGTTCTTC; CDR3: CASSVTRANEQFF
D: NA; V: TRBV5-6; J: TRBJ2-4; size: NA; length: 15; DNA: TGTGCCAGCAGCTTGGTGGGCAGGGGCTGGGACATTCAGTACTTC; CDR3: CASSLVGRGWDIQYF
D: NA; V: TRBV4-1; J: TRBJ2-3; size: NA; length: 12; DNA: TGCGCCAGCACAGACGGACTTGCGACGCAGTATTTT; CDR3: CASTDGLATQYF
D: NA; V: TRBV29-1; J: TRBJ2-3; size: NA; length: 14; DNA: TGCAGCGTTGGGGGACTCTCTAGCACAGATACGCAGTATTTT; CDR3: CSVGGLSSTDTQYF
D: NA; V: TRBV30; J: TRBJ1-1; size: once; length: 12; DNA: TGTGCCTCGCATAATAAGGACACTGAAGCTTTCTTT; CDR3: CASHNKDTEAFF